This entry describes one T cell receptor (beta chain). The antigen remains undetermined. Using immunoSEQ multiplex PCR, the repertoire was profiled, and TCRdb retains in-frame clones only, with some absent. The sample has about 130,000 clones; approximately 88% are singletons. This record comes from a study of T cell responses to AZD1222 COVID-19 vaccine. Findings and limits, study-wide: The sample set comprised mostly white British donors with more females, and clonal diversity was possibly underestimated.

This receptor was taken from an adult in good health. Sequencing used peripheral blood, obtained on day 0 of AZD1222 vaccination.

CDR3 in DNA: TGTGCCAGCAGGCCCAGACAGGGCACAACTAATGAAAAACTGTTTTTT. Translation: CASRPRQGTTNEKLFF. The chain carries TRBV7-9 and TRBJ1-4; 7 nucleotides line up with TRBD1. Unmatched junction bases numbered 7, after V lost 6 bases and J lost 0 bases. The CDR3 loop spans 16 amino acids. CDR1 is SEHNR, CDR2 FQNEAQ, per germline (reference sequence).